This TCR beta chain stems from a study of shared clonotypes between healthy human individuals. Study overall: Researchers assigned three CD4 naive, three CD4 memory, two CD8 naive and one CD8 memory plate to each donor. Study conclusions and caveats: There were few donors, and this limited the genetic and exposure-history diversity represented.

The V segment lost 3 bases and the J segment 0 bases; nucleotides outside the gene matches: 11. Germline CDR1 SGHDT, CDR2 YYEEEE. This CDR3 region has 19 residues. Comments on this clone: Its cognate antigen is unknown.

Each sorted subset replicate got 200 ng genomic DNA, 30,000 or so genomes. The data were produced by immunoSEQ multiplex PCR, yet TCRdb's version contains in-frame clones alone and is incomplete. The table records about 1,800,000 clones, approximately 95% of them present only once. CD8 cells classed as naive were CD45RO-negative and positively selected for CCR7, excluding terminally differentiated effector memory CD45RA+ cells. V is TRBV5-6 and J is TRBJ2-3; 12 nucleotides agree with TRBD2. This TCR was sampled from a young man in good health. Sequenced sample: naive CD8+ T cells sorted from blood. CDR3 sequence: CASSYLLAGGQPSTDTQYF. The DNA of the CDR3 is TGTGCCAGCAGCTACCTACTAGCGGGGGGCCAACCTAGCACAGATACGCAGTATTTT.